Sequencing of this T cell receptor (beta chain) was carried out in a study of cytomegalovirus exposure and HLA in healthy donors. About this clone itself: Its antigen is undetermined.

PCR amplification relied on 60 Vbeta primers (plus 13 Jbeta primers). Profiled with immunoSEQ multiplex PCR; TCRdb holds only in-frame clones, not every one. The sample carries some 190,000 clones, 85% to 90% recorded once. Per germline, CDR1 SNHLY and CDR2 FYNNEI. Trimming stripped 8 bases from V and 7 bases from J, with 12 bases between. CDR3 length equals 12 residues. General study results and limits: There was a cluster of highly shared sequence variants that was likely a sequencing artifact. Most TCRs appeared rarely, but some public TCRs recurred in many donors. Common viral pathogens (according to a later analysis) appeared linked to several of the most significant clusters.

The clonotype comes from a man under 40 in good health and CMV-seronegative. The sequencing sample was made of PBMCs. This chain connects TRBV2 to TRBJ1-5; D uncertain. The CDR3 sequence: CASSRLNQPQHF. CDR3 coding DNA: TGTGCCAGCTCTAGGTTAAACCAGCCCCAGCATTTT.